One T cell receptor beta chain is described in this entry. This clone was detected only a few times. The target of this receptor is not known. The record has no base qualities; no much larger clone is one base away. The CDR3 runs 16 amino acids, cysteine and phenylalanine included. Only the CDR3 portion is preserved as DNA: 48 bases, with reading frame beginning at the first base. Sequences SNHLY (CDR1) and FYNNEI (CDR2) are obtained from the germline V gene. V is pared back by 10 bases and J by 7 bases, with 23 bases lying between the germline termini. These data are taken from a study of T cell changes during pregnancy in multiple sclerosis (dated by TCRdb to the late 2010s). Context from the whole study: Changes in the T cell repertoire over the course of pregnancy were examined in this study in women with multiple sclerosis.

Receptors were amplified or captured by the immunoSEQ multiplex PCR assay. TCRdb holds this immuneACCESS table with in-frame rearrangements only. Some clones are missing; in checked studies, unresolved V genes explain under half, and the rest has no known cause. The sample yields fewer than 25,000 clones; roughly 88% were counted once. 4.5% to 6% of the sample rests with the top ten. The specimen comprised CD8+ T cells from peripheral blood mononuclear cells, sampled in the third trimester of pregnancy. The source of this sequence is a female donor in good health, enrolled as a control in a pregnancy study. The chain joins TRBV2 to TRBJ1-6, and possibly TRBD1, on 5 matching bases. The DNA is as follows: TGTGCCACCACCCCAGGGTTCGGGGACTCAAATTCACCCCTCCACTTT. This encodes CATTPGFGDSNSPLHF. With all but the CDR3 taken from the reference TRBV2 and TRBJ1-6 genes, the full variable domain is: EPEVTQTPSHQVTQMGQEVILRCVPISNHLYFYWYRQILGQKVEFLVSFYNNEISEKSEIFDDQFSVERPDGSNFTLKIRSTKLEDSAMYFCATTPGFGDSNSPLHFGNGTRLTVT.